Listed here are 4 T cell receptor beta chains from one sample, sequenced in a study of cytomegalovirus exposure and HLA in healthy donors. In the PCR, 60 Vbeta and 13 Jbeta primers were used. Only in-frame clones appear in the TCRdb table, and some are missing; sequencing was by immunoSEQ multiplex PCR. The table lists around 130,000 clones, roughly three quarters of them singletons. Input material: PBMCs. These receptors were collected from a woman younger than 30 in good health and CMV-seronegative.

The chain recombines TRBV30 with TRBJ1-3; D is unresolved. Trimming shortened V by 0 bases and J by 2 bases, and 8 bases separated the two germline ends. Germline V gene sequence: CDR1 GTSNPN, CDR2 SVGIG (reference sequence). This CDR3 is built from 14 residues. The CDR3 here is CAWSVGGTGNTIYF. The CDR3 coding sequence is TGTGCCTGGAGTGTGGGAGGGACTGGAAACACCATATATTTT. The full variable domain, with the rest looked up from reference TRBV30 and TRBJ1-3, is SQTIHQWPATLVQPVGSPLSLECTVEGTSNPNLYWYRQAAGRGLQLLFYSVGIGQISSEVPQNLSASRPQDRQFILSSKKLLLSDSGFYLCAWSVGGTGNTIYFGEGSWLTVV.

The chain employs TRBV9 and TRBJ1-1, with 7 bases identical to TRBD1. The CDR3 length is 15 residues. J was trimmed by 1 base and V by 4 bases; bases with no gene match: 7. From germline, CDR1 is SGDLS and CDR2 YYNGEE. CDR3 DNA: TGTGCCAGCAGCCCACGACAGGGATCGAACACTGAAGCTTTCTTT. Amino acids: CASSPRQGSNTEAFF. The whole variable domain, filled in from reference TRBV9 and TRBJ1-1, reads DSGVTQTPKHLITATGQRVTLRCSPRSGDLSVYWYQQSLDQGLQFLIQYYNGEERAKGNILERFSAQQFPDLHSELNLSSLELGDSALYFCASSPRQGSNTEAFFGQGTRLTVV.

This sequence joins TRBV10-3 and TRBJ1-1; TRBD1 aligns across 9 bases. V lost 6 bases to trimming and J lost 1 base; unmatched junction nucleotides: 9. CDR1 and CDR2 from the germline V gene are ENHRY and SYGVKD. The CDR3 runs to 16 residues. The CDR3 region is CAISRQGTGSNTEAFF. CDR3 nucleotides: TGTGCCATCAGCAGACAAGGGACAGGGTCGAACACTGAAGCTTTCTTT.

V is TRBV4-1 and J is TRBJ2-2, with D perhaps matching TRBD1 (6 bases). The CDR3 extends over 17 amino acids. The V end was cut by 1 base, the J end by 2 bases, with 14 bases between. Germline V gene data show CDR1 as MGHRA and CDR2 as YSYEKL. This chain's CDR3 is CASSQVRDILNTGELFF. DNA of the CDR3: TGCGCCAGCAGCCAAGTCCGGGACATTCTAAACACCGGGGAGCTGTTTTTT.